One sample yielded the 2 T cell receptor beta chains listed below, sequenced in a study of cytomegalovirus exposure and HLA in healthy donors. This PCR relied on a set of 60 Vbeta primers and 13 Jbeta primers. TCRdb keeps only in-frame clones here, not all; method: immunoSEQ multiplex PCR. Of fewer than 180,000 clones in the sample, roughly 83% were seen once. The material sequenced was PBMCs. These receptors all stem from a human donor in good health.

This clone was observed a single time. The chain links TRBV30 to TRBJ1-2; no reliable D call. The CDR3 has 13 residues. The V gene lost 2 bases and the J gene lost 3 bases, with 10 bases spanning the gap. CDR1 is GTSNPN, CDR2 SVGIG, per germline (reference sequence). In nucleotides, the CDR3 is TGTGCCTGGAGTCATTGGGCAGACTATGGCTACACCTTC. This sequence encodes CAWSHWADYGYTF.

The chain employs TRBV10-2 and TRBJ2-5, with 8 bases fitting TRBD1. CDR3 length: 14 amino acids. Trimming removed 3 bases from V and 5 bases from J; junction bases left unmatched: 5. Germline lookup yields CDR1 WSHSY and CDR2 SAAADI. CDR3 sequence reads: CASSDRGPGETQYF. DNA for the CDR3: TGCGCCAGCAGTGACAGGGGGCCGGGGGAGACCCAGTACTTC.